Detailed here is one T cell receptor (beta chain). No antigen is known for it. Per-base qualities were not stored, and no clone one base away is much larger. In total, 500 to 700 healthy bone marrow donors made up the cohort. At the time of sampling, every cohort member was nominally healthy, though immune exposures that went unrecorded were likely present. The donor was CMV seronegative and belonged to the group of over 300 seronegative cohort members. A peripheral blood sample was collected from each donor, and TCR beta sequencing was performed on peripheral blood mononuclear cells. The Qiagen DNeasy Blood Extraction Kit was used to extract genomic DNA from the blood cell samples. The library was built by means of the immunoSEQ multiplex PCR assay. A mixture of 60 forward primers for TCR Vbeta segments and 13 reverse primers for TCR Jbeta segments was used in the multiplex PCR. The CDR3 region of rearranged TCR beta genes was amplified from genomic DNA with a multiplex PCR assay. On the Illumina HiSeq System, the amplified TCR beta libraries were sequenced as 87-base-pair reads. The paper's data handling went like this. A later analysis counted 65 million to 90 million unique TCR beta chains across the 700 or so repertoires, and 9.5 million to 11 million of these chains were shared by at least two donors. Raw reads were error-corrected and collapsed into unique sequences by a nearest-neighbor algorithm in which closely related sequences were merged to remove PCR and sequencing errors. V, D and J gene segments were assigned by aligning CDR3 sequences to IMGT reference sequences. For a sequence to be retained, a match of at least six nucleotides was required to both a V gene segment and a J gene segment. A rearrangement counted as productive if the CDR3 had no stop codons and remained in frame with V and J, and every other rearrangement counted as non-productive. CDR3 was defined according to IMGT convention as the region running from the second conserved V-encoded cysteine to the conserved J-encoded phenylalanine. In an earlier analysis of 500 to 650 of the donors, sequences lacking an unambiguous match to a single V gene segment were excluded. An earlier analysis of fewer than 750 of the donors classified V segments as functional when productive rearrangements were above 56.7% and as segregating when the standard deviation between donors was above 5%. A statistical classification framework was built to diagnose cytomegalovirus status from the catalog of TCR beta chain sequences. In a later analysis, V and J genes were assigned by comparing TCR nucleotide sequences against IMGT/GENE-DB human TR gene sequences. The TCRdist pipeline was used in a later analysis to assign CDR3 sequences and most-parsimonious VDJ recombination scenarios. In a later analysis, every TCR beta chain was defined by the combination of its CDR3 amino acid sequence and its V-gene family, and reads without a unique V-gene family were dropped. A later analysis removed roughly 590 highly shared, low-generation-probability nucleotide sequences to deal with suspected cross-contamination and a sequencing artifact. In a later analysis, a clonal expansion index for each public chain was calculated from normalized within-repertoire ranks of inferred template counts. In a later analysis, generation probabilities were computed with a VDJ recombination model fitted to out-of-frame rearrangements, and the resulting probabilities were checked against IGoR. A later analysis scored TCR-TCR, TCR-HLA and TCR-CMV co-occurrence with hypergeometric tests, applying a repertoire-size bias correction to TCR pairs. To estimate false discovery rates, a later analysis permuted the HLA or CMV assignments 20 times. In a later analysis, co-occurring TCRs were grouped with DBSCAN, and TCRdist sequence similarity was added when clustering was performed within HLA-allele-positive subsets. Repertoires with fewer than 30,000 or more than 120,000 public chains were left out of co-occurrence clustering, as were about 5 repertoires with anomalous nucleotide sharing. The source is immuneACCESS, and TCRdb retained only in-frame sequences with V and J called. Part of the clones is not carried over; for the studies checked, unresolved V genes explain less than half of this, and the remainder is unexplained. The V and J calls and the clone size are those of that table, but D and trimming were determined from the DNA. This sample gives about 130,000 clones in total; roughly 84% of them show up just once. 1% to 1.5% of the sample belongs to the ten largest clones.

This specimen comes from a study of cytomegalovirus exposure and HLA in healthy donors listed by TCRdb under 2017. At the level of the whole study: In an earlier analysis of 450 to 750 of the donors, under 300 Gb of sequence data and some 120 million unique TCR beta sequences from roughly 180 million T cells were reported. A few DR-DQ haplotypes were treated as single units for association and clustering because of strong linkage in the cohort. Among around 400 genotyped donors of the cohort, an average of roughly 230,000 unique TCR beta nucleotide sequences was sequenced per donor, of which 15% to 20% were non-productive. Every discovery cohort repertoire had been produced on one sequencing platform. Both class I and class II loci were covered by HLA typing, at four-digit resolution. The study aimed to test whether cataloging public T cell receptors could reveal signatures of past pathogen exposure. Around 320 gigabases of sequencing data and roughly 90 million unique TCR sequences were included in an early release covering roughly 600 HLA-typed donors. A later genetic analysis took genome-wide SNP genotypes for about three fifths of the 666 donors and used that subset as a discovery cohort. Along with the approximately 700-subject first cohort, a separate validation cohort of over a hundred different subjects was used. High-throughput TCR immunosequencing, statistical association of individual TCRs with disease status, and machine learning were combined to predict cytomegalovirus infection status. Rather than drawing on any new phenotypic data, the later analysis identified candidate immune exposures from TCR beta sequences and the way those sequences occurred across donors. An earlier analysis of around 580 of the donors used high-throughput TCR beta sequencing to judge whether each TCR beta V gene segment behaved as functional or pseudogenic. Among the roughly 370 genotyped donors, around 81% belonged to the genetic ancestry cluster associated with self-reported Caucasian donors. A later analysis re-analyzed previously published TCR beta repertoires from 600 to 850 donors and added high-resolution HLA genotyping to study TCR occurrence patterns. Donor age, sex, ethnicity and CMV serostatus were collected together with the repertoire data. The study used immunosequencing to profile the T cell repertoires of 666 subjects and linked those repertoires to cytomegalovirus serostatus. The number of typed donors differed by locus: roughly 629-640 for A, B, C, DRB1 and DQB1; 522 for DQA1; some 610 for DPA1; and 400 to 480 for DPB1. What the study reported, not specific to this receptor: Most TCR sequences were seen in very few donors, while some public TCRs were found in many individuals. A further reported finding was that TCR beta sequences accurately predicted the HLA-A and HLA-B alleles for most subjects in the first cohort. Because counts were too low, under 20 rarely observed V segments, including chromosome 9 orphons, were left out of the earlier analysis of 587 of the donors. A total of 164 TCR beta chains were listed by the study as associated with cytomegalovirus. This cohort had only TCR beta chains sequenced, and the lack of alpha or paired-chain data limited which features could be detected. In an earlier analysis of 500 to 650 of the donors, most TCR beta V segments appeared in productive rearrangements about 87% or about 30% of the time, broadly matching IMGT annotations. In a later genetic analysis, a missense DCLRE1C variant was associated with V-gene and J-gene trimming of TCR beta chains, and the association was replicated in an independent cohort. Compared with equally common non-associated chains, HLA-associated TCR beta chains in a later analysis were more clonally expanded and had lower generation probabilities. A later analysis reported that several top co-occurrence clusters appeared linked to parvovirus B19, influenza, CMV and Epstein-Barr virus. Because some donors lacked HLA typing at each locus, the association tests relied only on the typed subset. According to a later analysis, most CMV-associated TCR beta chains appeared to be HLA-restricted, and the HLA associations seemed to be driven largely by CMV exposure. For the cohort, immune exposure information was limited to CMV serostatus. A few of the identified cytomegalovirus-associated TCR beta chains were confirmed in vitro to be specific for cytomegalovirus antigens. It was suggested by the authors that the approach could potentially be generalized to other disease states and immunological phenotypes. The sequencing pipeline was judged likely to have produced a cluster of highly shared sequence variants as a technical artifact. Assigning TCR associations to individual alleles was difficult when HLA alleles, especially DR and DQ, strongly co-occurred. Compared with the approximately 670-donor mean, donors in an Asian-associated ancestry cluster had fewer N-insertions in productive TCRs, according to a later genetic analysis. A later analysis found that TCR association rates varied across HLA loci, with DRB1 alleles showing the most associated TCRs and HLA-C alleles the fewest. Some IMGT-functional V segments, including TRBV6-2 and TRBV6-3, could not be distinguished by the 87-base-pair reads and were therefore excluded. The presence/absence analyses assumed that sequencing depth was roughly uniform across donors, and that assumption may not be true. In both the original and validation cohorts, the classifier was reported to diagnose cytomegalovirus status with high specificity and sensitivity. Correlated functional status among segregating V segments might reflect linkage disequilibrium, but an unknown experimental factor could not be ruled out. At a false discovery rate of 0.05, a later analysis linked 16,951 TCR beta sequences to specific HLA alleles.

The V end loses 3 bases and the J end loses 1 base, and a stretch of 16 bases separates them. From the cysteine up to the phenylalanine, the CDR3 has a length of 16 residues. Only the CDR3 DNA stays, 48 bases, in frame from base 1. Based on the germline V gene, the CDR1 and CDR2 sequences are SGHTS and YDEGEE. The chain couples TRBV5-8 to TRBJ2-5; the D segment could be TRBD2, given 7 matching bases. The origin of this receptor is a girl aged 2 to 10 in good health and CMV-seronegative. The sequencing input was PBMCs. The base sequence is TGTGCCAGCAGCTGGGGCGGGGGCCAGGGCCAAGAGACCCAGTACTTC. Translated, this gives CASSWGGGQGQETQYF.